This TCR beta chain was recorded in a study of beta chain features in type 1 diabetes. Reverse transcription of all isolated RNA meant that expressed TCRB transcripts were sequenced. The table came from immunoSEQ multiplex PCR; TCRdb's copy has only in-frame clones and leaves some out. The table shows under 250,000 clones, with around 14% occurring only once. Germline CDR1 is LNHNV and CDR2 is YYDKDF (reference sequence). CDR3 length: 14 amino acids. The ends were cut back, 8 bases at V and 4 bases at J, with 12 bases in the middle. The sample holds a few counts of this clone. The sequence derives from a woman between 35 and 50 years old in good health. Sample: naive CD4+ T cells from blood. The chain combines TRBV15 with TRBJ1-6; TRBD1 might be the D (6 bases). Here the CDR3 reads CATAGAGYNSPLHF. The CDR3 bases are TGTGCCACCGCGGGGGCGGGGTATAATTCACCCCTCCACTTT.